This T cell receptor beta chain was documented in a study of control samples from healthy donors and cancer patients. TCRdb's table, derived via immunoSEQ multiplex PCR, lists solely in-frame clones and lacks some. The sample holds roughly 120,000 clones; 80% to 95% are singletons and the top ten take less than 9.5%. The TCR sequence derives from a woman in her late teens or twenties in good health. Sequencing input: blood.

The CDR3 DNA follows: TGTGCCAGCAGCTTCAAGTTTGTTGGCAGCGGGGGGGCCGTGGATACGCAGTATTTT. Protein: CASSFKFVGSGGAVDTQYF. This chain joins TRBV7-2 and TRBJ2-3, with 10 bases that match TRBD2. The CDR3 sequence is 19 residues long. V shed 3 bases, J shed 6 bases, and the junction held 18 bases outside the gene matches. CDR1 SGHTA and CDR2 FQGNSA come from the germline V gene.